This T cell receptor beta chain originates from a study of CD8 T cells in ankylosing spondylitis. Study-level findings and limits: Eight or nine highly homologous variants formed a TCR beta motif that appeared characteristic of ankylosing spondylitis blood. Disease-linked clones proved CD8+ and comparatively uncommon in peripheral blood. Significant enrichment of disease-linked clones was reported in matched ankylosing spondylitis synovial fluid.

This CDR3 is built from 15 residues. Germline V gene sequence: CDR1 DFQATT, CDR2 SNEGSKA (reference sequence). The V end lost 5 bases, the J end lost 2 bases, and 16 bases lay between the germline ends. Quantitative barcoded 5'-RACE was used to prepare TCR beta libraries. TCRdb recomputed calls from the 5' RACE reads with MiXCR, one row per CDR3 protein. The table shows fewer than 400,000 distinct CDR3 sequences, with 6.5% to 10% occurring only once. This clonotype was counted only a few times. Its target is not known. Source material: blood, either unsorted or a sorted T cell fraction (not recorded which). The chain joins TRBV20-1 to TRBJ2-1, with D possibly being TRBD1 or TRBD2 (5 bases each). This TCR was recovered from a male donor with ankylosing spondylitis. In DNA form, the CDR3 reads TGCAGTGCTGGGGACGGCTACTCCCCCTACAATGAGCAGTTCTTC. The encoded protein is CSAGDGYSPYNEQFF.